The 11 T cell receptor beta chains below were found in one sample sequenced in a study of metastatic and nonmetastatic thyroid tumors. Through MiXCR, TCRdb re-clonotyped the PCR reads. The sample records some 20,000 clones, 20% to 25% being singletons. Thyroid surgery had not been preceded by any treatment in any patient. Sequencing input: blood. The receptor source for this set is a male donor with papillary thyroid cancer or a benign thyroid nodule (not recorded which). Some clones in this sample may be carry-over from other donors' samples.

This clone showed up many times. This rearrangement joins TRBV6-1 to TRBJ1-5; possibly TRBD1 for D (6 bases). This CDR3 has 15 amino acids. Per the germline V gene, CDR1 is MNHNS and CDR2 is SASEGT. V was trimmed by 6 bases and J by 4 bases, leaving 16 bases between them. This chain's CDR3 is CASRDSGSGNQPQHF. CDR3 nucleotide sequence: TGTGCCAGCAGGGACAGTGGTTCCGGAAATCAGCCCCAGCATTTT.

This clone was detected many times. The chain carries TRBV6-6 and TRBJ2-3; 9 nucleotides agree with TRBD2. The trim removed 4 bases at V and 2 bases at J, leaving 16 bases unmatched. This CDR3 region has 19 residues. Germline V gene sequence: CDR1 MNHNY, CDR2 SVGAGI (reference sequence). This CDR3 is CASSSSGGVREGDTDTQYF. The CDR3 DNA reads as TGTGCCAGCAGTTCCTCAGGTGGCGTGCGGGAGGGGGACACAGATACGCAGTATTTT.

This clone has only a few counts. The J gene is TRBJ2-1, the V gene TRBV24-1, with 10 positions matching TRBD1. The J segment lost 8 bases and the V segment lost 1 base, leaving 1 base of the junction unmatched. This CDR3 is 14 amino acids long. Germline V gene lookup returns CDR1 KGHDR and CDR2 SFDVKD. The DNA of the CDR3 is TGTGCCACCAGTGATTTCGGACAGGGGGATGAGCAGTTCTTC. Its protein product is CATSDFGQGDEQFF.

The table lists this clone with a few counts. This could be a read error, since a much larger clone is one nucleotide away. This chain links TRBV29-1 with TRBJ1-2; D remains unclear. The germline V gene encodes CDR1 SQVTM and CDR2 ANQGSEA. The CDR3 runs 11 residues. Trimming removed 3 bases from V and 3 bases from J, with 5 bases in between. The CDR3 here is CSVDEHYGYTF. DNA of the CDR3: TGCAGCGTTGATGAGCACTATGGCTACACCTTC.

This clone qualifies as medium-sized. This chain uses TRBV24-1 with TRBJ2-1; 7 bases line up with TRBD1. The CDR3 runs to 14 residues. Germline lookup yields CDR1 KGHDR and CDR2 SFDVKD. J lost 3 bases, V lost 5 bases, and 3 bases had no gene match. The CDR3 loop is CATSVTGDYNEQFF. The CDR3 DNA reads as TGTGCCACCAGTGTTACAGGGGACTACAATGAGCAGTTCTTC.

This clone occurred many times. V is TRBV10-2 and J is TRBJ2-3; D may match TRBD1 or TRBD2 (6 bases each). Germline V gene lookup returns CDR1 WSHSY and CDR2 SAAADI. With 8 bases removed from V and 6 bases from J, the gap between germline ends came to 12 bases. The CDR3 sequence is 12 residues long. As DNA, the CDR3 is TGCGCCAGCGGGGGGCTGCCGGATACGCAGTATTTT. As protein: CASGGLPDTQYF.

This chain uses TRBV3-1 with TRBJ2-7; D not certain. From germline, CDR1 is LGHDT and CDR2 YNNKEL (reference sequence). This CDR3 region has 15 residues. Trimming stripped 0 bases from V and 1 base from J, with 10 bases between. In nucleotides, the CDR3 is TGTGCCAGCAGCCAAGAAATCGCGGTTTCCTACGAGCAGTACTTC. As protein: CASSQEIAVSYEQYF.

This clone was seen a handful of times. The junction departs from germline at one end; a sequencing error may be responsible. CDR3 in amino acids: CASSYEGGDSDEQFF. Written as DNA, the CDR3 is TGTGCCAGTAGTTACGAAGGTGGGGACTCGGATGAGCAGTTCTTC. The chain recombines TRBV6-2 or TRBV6-3 with TRBJ2-1, with D maybe TRBD2 (6 bases). Germline V lookup: CDR1 MNHEY, CDR2 SVGEGT. The CDR3 consists of 15 residues.

This chain connects TRBV6-1 to TRBJ2-5, with D perhaps matching TRBD1 or TRBD2 (6 bases each). The V end was cut by 5 bases, the J end by 5 bases, with 12 bases between. Looked up from germline, CDR1 is MNHNS and CDR2 is SASEGT. This CDR3 has 13 residues. The CDR3 sequence is CASSPRGRETQYF. The CDR3 region has the DNA TGTGCCAGCAGTCCCCGGGGGCGGGAGACCCAGTACTTC.

This clone came up many times. The J gene is TRBJ2-7, the V gene TRBV24-1; 8 nucleotides match TRBD2. Germline V gene lookup returns CDR1 KGHDR and CDR2 SFDVKD. This CDR3 is built from 17 residues. The V gene end was trimmed by 7 bases and the J gene end by 6 bases; junction bases not matched to a gene: 19. CDR3 region: CATSATTKGLASREQYF. CDR3 in DNA: TGTGCCACCAGCGCGACAACGAAAGGACTAGCTTCACGCGAGCAGTACTTC.

Ten or more counts support this clone. The chain links TRBV20-1 to TRBJ1-4; D is unclear. Per the germline V gene, CDR1 is DFQATT and CDR2 is SNEGSKA (reference sequence). V lost 0 bases and J 13 bases, leaving 12 bases between the germline ends. CDR3 length: 12 residues. In DNA form, the CDR3 reads TGCAGTGCTAGAGAACCTCCGGCCACACTGTTTTTT. It encodes CSAREPPATLFF.